The clone carrying this T cell receptor (beta chain) was recorded many times. What it recognizes is unknown. Original handling: Samples had a median of around 96,000 TCRs, ranging roughly 20,000 to 750,000. TCRdb re-called the RACE reads with MiXCR, one entry per CDR3 protein. The authors' filters were not applied to this entry. This table holds more than 70,000 distinct CDR3 sequences, roughly 11% found once. Documented time point: patch test 2, 6 weeks after DPC sensitization. Indicated treatment: therapeutic diphenylcyclopropenone sensitization with weekly scalp DPC. Donors were 18 to 70-year-old alopecia patients suitable for DPC. This specimen belongs to a study of human T cells and chemical hapten exposure. General study results and limits: Alopecia in the donors means their immune response may deviate from healthy people's.

The sequence was obtained from a man between 18 and 29 years old with alopecia areata. Some clones in this sample may be carry-over from other donors' samples. Sample: whole blood, taken in connection with sensitization to the hapten diphenylcyclopropenone (DPC).

The CDR3 region is CASSSDGAEQFF. The CDR3 DNA is TGTGCCAGCAGCTCGGATGGGGCTGAGCAGTTCTTC. The rearrangement uses TRBV7-9 and TRBJ2-1; TRBD1 might be the D (5 bases). This CDR3 comprises 12 residues. V was shortened by 4 bases and J by 9 bases, with 10 bases between the two germline ends. CDR1 and CDR2 from the germline V gene are SEHNR and FQNEAQ (reference sequence).